This T cell receptor beta chain derives from a study of CD8+CD57+ T cells in acquired aplastic anemia. Study background: The DNA of sorted CD4+ and CD8+ cells averaged about 3 ug. Study conclusions and caveats: Patients and controls shared about 30 CD8+ CDR3 sequences.

Patients included in sequencing had previously demonstrated CD8+CD57+ cell expansion by flow cytometry. In all patients, the disease was severe acquired aplastic anemia. Genomic DNA served as template for TCR beta VDJ and CDR3 profiling. TCRdb fed the reads into MiXCR, producing one record per CDR3 protein. The profile covers roughly 200,000 distinct CDR3 sequences, with roughly 65% appearing a single time and about 44% taken by the ten largest. With respect to this clonotype: Its target is not known.

The specimen sequenced was sorted CD4+, CD8+, or CD8+CD57+ T cells (not recorded which) from PBMCs. This receptor was taken from a human donor with aplastic anemia.

This CDR3 reads CASSLLAGGPNNEQFF. The CDR3 DNA is TGCGCCAGCAGCTTACTAGCGGGGGGGCCCAACAATGAGCAGTTCTTC. The V call is TRBV4-3, the J call TRBJ2-1, with 13 bases that match TRBD2. J lost 5 bases, V lost 5 bases, and 6 bases had no gene match. This CDR3 region has 16 residues. The germline CDR1 and CDR2 sequences are LGHNA and YSLEER.